This passage covers 21 T cell receptor beta chains from one sample sequenced in a study of cytomegalovirus exposure and HLA in healthy donors. The PCR made use of 60 Vbeta and 13 Jbeta primers. Repertoires were generated with immunoSEQ multiplex PCR, while TCRdb's copy carries only in-frame clones and drops some. Of some 200,000 clones listed, about three quarters are singletons. The sample was PBMCs. All receptors come from a man younger than 35 in good health and CMV-seronegative.

This rearrangement joins TRBV6-5 to TRBJ2-5, with 8 bases lining up with TRBD1. The J call may be wrong; the DNA end is better matched by TRBJ2-7. Per the germline V gene, CDR1 is MNHEY and CDR2 is SVGAGI. The CDR3 runs to 15 residues. CDR3 bases: TGTGCCAGCAGTTTGTCCCAAGGGACAGGATACGAGCAGTACTTC. It codes for CASSLSQGTGYEQYF.

V and J are TRBV27 and TRBJ1-1; possibly TRBD1 for D (5 bases). CDR3 size: 13 residues. Germline CDR1 and CDR2: MNHEY and SMNVEV (reference sequence). Trimming stripped 2 bases from V and 4 bases from J, with 8 bases between. DNA of the CDR3: TGTGCCAGCAGTTTACGGGGGACCACTGAAGCTTTCTTT. Residues: CASSLRGTTEAFF.

The chain carries TRBV29-1 and TRBJ2-7; D perhaps matches TRBD1 (6 bases). Trimming stripped 1 base from V and 2 bases from J, with 9 bases between. The CDR3 sequence is 13 residues long. Germline-derived CDR1 and CDR2 are SQVTM and ANQGSEA. CDR3 amino acids: CSVEGDIAYEQYF. CDR3 nucleotides: TGCAGCGTTGAAGGGGACATAGCCTACGAGCAGTACTTC.

This clone has a handful of counts. The chain has TRBV19 and TRBJ2-3, with 8 bases lining up with TRBD1. The trim removed 9 bases at V and 0 bases at J, leaving 14 bases unmatched. There are 17 residues in the CDR3. CDR1 and CDR2 from the germline V gene are LNHDA and SQIVND (reference sequence). As DNA, the CDR3 is TGTGCCAGCGGACAGGGACCAAGGGCCTCAAGCACAGATACGCAGTATTTT. This codes for CASGQGPRASSTDTQYF. Supplemented by reference TRBV19 and TRBJ2-3, the full variable domain reads DGGITQSPKYLFRKEGQNVTLSCEQNLNHDAMYWYRQDPGQGLRLIYYSQIVNDFQKGDIAEGYSVSREKKESFPLTVTSAQKNPTAFYLCASGQGPRASSTDTQYFGPGTRLTVL.

The genes are TRBV6-1 and TRBJ2-5; TRBD2 is a possible D gene (5 bases). Trimming stripped 5 bases from V and 4 bases from J, with 11 bases between. This CDR3 is 13 amino acids long. CDR1 and CDR2 from the germline V gene are MNHNS and SASEGT. CDR3 nucleotide sequence: TGTGCCAGCAGTCCGGACTTTGGAGAGACCCAGTACTTC. This gives the protein CASSPDFGETQYF.

J is TRBJ1-1 and V is TRBV19, with D maybe TRBD1 (6 bases). The length of the CDR3 is 15 residues. Between the trimmed V and J ends, which lost 5 bases and 5 bases, there was a span of 18 bases. Germline lookup yields CDR1 LNHDA and CDR2 SQIVND (reference sequence). CDR3 nucleotide sequence: TGTGCCAGTAGTGAACAGGGACCGGGTCGGACTGAAGCTTTCTTT. Translating gives CASSEQGPGRTEAFF.

This chain connects TRBV13 to TRBJ1-5; 8 bases match TRBD1. Germline-derived CDR1 and CDR2 are PRHDT and FYEKMQ (reference sequence). This CDR3 region has 15 residues. The V gene end was trimmed by 6 bases and the J gene end by 6 bases; junction bases not matched to a gene: 10. In nucleotides, the CDR3 is TGTGCCAGCAGTCAGAGCGACAGGGGCAGTCAGCCCCAGCATTTT. Its translation is CASSQSDRGSQPQHF. Based on the CDR3 plus reference TRBV13 and TRBJ1-5, the full variable domain is AAGVIQSPRHLIKEKRETATLKCYPIPRHDTVYWYQQGPGQDPQFLISFYEKMQSDKGSIPDRFSAQQFSDYHSELNMSSLELGDSALYFCASSQSDRGSQPQHFGDGTRLSIL.

The CDR3 coding sequence is TGCGCCAGCAGCGGCGGACAGGGGGCGGGGTACGAGCAGTACTTC. This codes for CASSGGQGAGYEQYF. The J gene is TRBJ2-7, the V gene TRBV5-1; 11 nucleotides match TRBD1. Losses at the gene ends were 4 bases for V and 4 bases for J; bases not matched to a gene: 7. Germline CDR1 is SGHRS and CDR2 is YFSETQ. This CDR3 has 15 amino acids.

This sequence joins TRBV4-2 and TRBJ1-1; D remains ambiguous. Germline assignment: CDR1 LGHNA and CDR2 YNFKEQ. CDR3 length: 14 residues. V lost 1 base, J lost 1 base, and 7 bases lay in between. The CDR3 nucleotides are TGTGCCAGCAGCCAAGCCAGACAGAACACTGAAGCTTTCTTT. It yields the protein CASSQARQNTEAFF.

J is TRBJ2-1 and V is TRBV4-3; a possible D gene is TRBD1 (5 bases). V lost 0 bases and J lost 8, with 11 bases in between. This CDR3 is built from 14 residues. The V gene's germline CDR1 is LGHNA and CDR2 YSLEER. The CDR3 bases are TGCGCCAGCAGCCAAGAGGGGCCCGCGGATGAGCAGTTCTTC. Residues: CASSQEGPADEQFF.

J is TRBJ1-5 and V is TRBV28; D remains unclear. V lost 2 bases to trimming and J lost 4 bases, with 9 bases between them. Germline V gives CDR1 MDHEN, CDR2 SYDVKM. This CDR3 contains 14 residues. CDR3 amino acids: CASSLRGMNQPQHF. For the CDR3, the DNA is TGTGCCAGCAGTTTACGAGGGATGAATCAGCCCCAGCATTTT. Supplemented by reference TRBV28 and TRBJ1-5, the full variable domain reads DVKVTQSSRYLVKRTGEKVFLECVQDMDHENMFWYRQDPGLGLRLIYFSYDVKMKEKGDIPEGYSVSREKKERFSLILESASTNQTSMYLCASSLRGMNQPQHFGDGTRLSIL.

The CDR3 spells CASESQGAYEQYF. The CDR3 DNA sequence: TGTGCCAGCGAGAGTCAGGGGGCTTACGAGCAGTACTTC. The chain couples TRBV6-1 to TRBJ2-7; 8 nucleotides align to TRBD1. The CDR3 extends over 13 amino acids. Unmatched junction bases numbered 7, after V lost 8 bases and J lost 4 bases. Germline loops: CDR1 MNHNS, CDR2 SASEGT.

The V gene is TRBV21-1, the J gene TRBJ1-5. TRBV21-1 is recorded as a pseudogene. The CDR3 runs to 16 residues. The CDR3 region is CASSKEETLSNQPQHF. The CDR3 DNA reads TGTGCCAGCAGCAAAGAGGAGACGCTAAGCAATCAGCCCCAGCATTTT.

The chain carries TRBV14 and TRBJ2-1, with D perhaps matching TRBD1 (6 bases). The CDR3 spans 15 residues. V was trimmed by 3 bases and J by 1 base, leaving 10 bases between them. Germline values: CDR1 SGHDN, CDR2 FVKESK. CDR3 DNA sequence: TGTGCCAGCAGCCATCAGGGGTGGTCCTACAATGAGCAGTTCTTC. Translating gives CASSHQGWSYNEQFF.

Comment on this clone: An end of the junction differs from the germline gene, which may be a read error. The chain couples TRBV19 to TRBJ2-2; 9 bases line up with TRBD1. CDR3 length: 16 residues. Germline-derived CDR1 and CDR2 are LNHDA and SQIVND (reference sequence). This CDR3 is CASSMGGTGNPGELFF. The CDR3 DNA reads as TGTGCCAGTAGTATGGGCGGGACAGGGAACCCCGGGGAGCTGTTTTTT.

The chain is built from TRBV25-1 and TRBJ2-3, with 16 bases matching TRBD2. V shed 5 bases, J shed 6 bases, and the junction held 8 bases outside the gene matches. The CDR3 consists of 17 residues. Germline CDR1 reads MGHDK; CDR2 reads SYGVNS. CDR3: CASSLGTSGRAGDTQYF. The CDR3, as DNA: TGTGCCAGCAGTCTGGGGACTAGCGGGAGGGCGGGGGATACGCAGTATTTT. Using reference TRBV25-1 and TRBJ2-3 for the parts outside the CDR3, the full variable domain is EADIYQTPRYLVIGTGKKITLECSQTMGHDKMYWYQQDPGMELHLIHYSYGVNSTEKGDLSSESTVSRIRTEHFPLTLESARPSHTSQYLCASSLGTSGRAGDTQYFGPGTRLTVL.

The V gene is TRBV5-1, the J gene TRBJ2-7; 9 positions agree with TRBD1. The CDR3 is 14 residues long. CDR1 and CDR2 from the germline V gene are SGHRS and YFSETQ. With V trimmed by 4 bases and J by 4 bases, 6 bases remained unmatched. CDR3 loop: CASSTGTGRYEQYF. The CDR3 coding sequence is TGCGCCAGCAGCACCGGGACAGGGCGTTACGAGCAGTACTTC.

This chain joins TRBV9 and TRBJ1-5, with D possibly matching TRBD1 (5 bases). The germline V gene has CDR1 SGDLS and CDR2 YYNGEE. CDR3 length: 14 residues. Trimming took off 2 bases at V and 2 bases at J, with 8 bases between the two ends. CDR3: CASSVGLGNQPQHF. In nucleotides, the CDR3 is TGTGCCAGCAGCGTGGGACTCGGCAATCAGCCCCAGCATTTT.

This clone was found a few times. The chain has TRBV7-3 and TRBJ2-7, with TRBD1 matching over 7 bases. Trimming cost V 5 bases and J 5 bases; bases outside gene matches: 12. Germline V CDR1 and CDR2: SGHTA, FQGTGA. The CDR3 extends over 15 amino acids. The CDR3 reads CASSLTGTVPNEQYF. The CDR3 DNA follows: TGTGCCAGCAGCCTGACCGGGACAGTCCCCAACGAGCAGTACTTC. The full variable domain, its missing parts supplied by reference TRBV7-3 and TRBJ2-7, is GAGVSQTPSNKVTEKGKYVELRCDPISGHTALYWYRQSLGQGPEFLIYFQGTGAADDSGLPNDRFFAVRPEGSVSTLKIQRTERGDSAVYLCASSLTGTVPNEQYFGPGTRLTVT.

CDR3 bases: TGTGCCAGCAGCTTGAATAGCGGGACGTACCAAGAGACCCAGTACTTC. Translation gives CASSLNSGTYQETQYF. The J gene is TRBJ2-5, the V gene TRBV5-4; 8 bases are a match to TRBD2. The junction had 5 bases not matched to a gene; V was cut back by 1 base and J by 0 bases. This CDR3 has 16 residues. From germline, CDR1 is SGHNT and CDR2 YYREEE (reference sequence).

This clone was seen a single time. The gene calls are TRBV30 and TRBJ2-7; tentative D call: TRBD1 (6 bases). Germline V CDR1 and CDR2: GTSNPN, SVGIG (reference sequence). The germline V and J ends were trimmed by 4 bases and 6 bases, with 16 bases remaining between them. The CDR3 runs 13 residues. The CDR3 coding sequence is TGTGCCTGGACTTTTTCAACAGGGAGCGAGCAGTACTTC. It yields the protein CAWTFSTGSEQYF.